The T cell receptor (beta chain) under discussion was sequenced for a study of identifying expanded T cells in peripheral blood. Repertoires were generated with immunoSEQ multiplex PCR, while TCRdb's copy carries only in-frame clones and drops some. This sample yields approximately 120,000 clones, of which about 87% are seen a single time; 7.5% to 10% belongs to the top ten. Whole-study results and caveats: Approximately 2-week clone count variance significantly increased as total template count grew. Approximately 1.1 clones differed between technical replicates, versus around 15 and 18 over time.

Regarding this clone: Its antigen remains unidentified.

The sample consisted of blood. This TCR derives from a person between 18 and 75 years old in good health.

The CDR3 is CASSLALASGSGEQFF. The DNA for the CDR3 is TGCGCCAGCAGCTTGGCCCTGGCTAGCGGGAGTGGTGAGCAGTTCTTC. This rearrangement joins TRBV5-1 to TRBJ2-1; 10 nucleotides match TRBD2. The CDR3 runs to 16 residues. V shed 0 bases and J 9 bases; nucleotides not matched to a gene: 9. Germline CDR1 is SGHRS and CDR2 is YFSETQ.